These T cell receptor beta chains were read from a single sample in a study of cytomegalovirus exposure and HLA in healthy donors. Here immunoSEQ multiplex PCR was the method, and the copy in TCRdb shows in-frame clones only, minus some. This table holds roughly 40,000 clones. The sequenced sample consisted of PBMCs. These receptor sequences come from a man aged 25 to 45 in good health and CMV-seronegative. Each CDR3 is given with its conserved first and last residue. Fields, in order: D gene, V gene, J gene, CDR3 protein, CDR3 DNA. D genes are given only for firm matches.

TRBD2	TRBV4-1	TRBJ2-1	CASSQYMAGLAGHNEQFF	TGCGCCAGCAGCCAATATATGGCCGGGCTAGCGGGGCACAATGAGCAGTTCTTC
TRBD1	TRBV30	TRBJ1-2	CAWRPKGGIMGYGYTF	TGTGCCTGGAGGCCTAAAGGGGGCATTATGGGCTATGGCTACACCTTC
TRBD2	TRBV7-9	TRBJ2-7	CASGLALADSYEQYF	TGTGCCAGCGGCTTAGCCCTAGCGGACTCCTACGAGCAGTACTTC
-	TRBV30	TRBJ2-7	CAWSVSGYEQYF	TGTGCCTGGAGTGTATCAGGCTACGAGCAGTACTTC
TRBD1	TRBV4-2	TRBJ2-7	CASSQGPTGVRYEQYF	TGTGCCAGCAGCCAAGGACCCACAGGGGTAAGATACGAGCAGTACTTC
TRBD2	TRBV30	TRBJ2-2	CAWSVRLAGAGELFF	TGTGCCTGGAGTGTACGTCTAGCGGGAGCCGGGGAGCTGTTTTTT
-	TRBV29-1	TRBJ2-5	CSVEAGRGGTQYF	TGCAGCGTTGAAGCAGGGCGAGGGGGGACCCAGTACTTC
-	TRBV4-3	TRBJ1-2	CASSQAPSGYTF	TGCGCCAGCAGCCAAGCCCCCAGTGGCTACACCTTC
TRBD1	TRBV19	TRBJ2-7	CASSIDRGPYEQYF	TGTGCCAGTAGTATCGACAGGGGGCCCTACGAGCAGTACTTC
-	TRBV29-1	TRBJ1-2	CSVVVWGLPSESYGYTF	TGCAGCGTTGTCGTGTGGGGCCTCCCCTCGGAATCTTATGGCTACACCTTC
TRBD1	TRBV7-2	TRBJ2-7	CASSQDRSAYEQYF	TGTGCCAGCAGCCAGGACAGGTCAGCCTACGAGCAGTACTTC
-	TRBV9	TRBJ2-1	CASSVVGSSYNEQFF	TGTGCCAGCAGCGTAGTAGGGAGCTCCTACAATGAGCAGTTCTTC
TRBD2	TRBV2	TRBJ2-7	CASNTLAGGPYEQYF	TGTGCCAGCAATACTTTAGCGGGAGGGCCCTACGAGCAGTACTTC
-	TRBV29-1	TRBJ1-1	CSAQIRNTEDFF	TGCAGCGCCCAGATCAGGAACACTGAAGATTTCTTT
TRBD1	TRBV29-1	TRBJ2-5	CSVAGTGQETQYF	TGCAGCGTTGCCGGGACAGGGCAAGAGACCCAGTACTTC
-	TRBV18	TRBJ1-2	CASSTTRGGYGYTF	TGTGCCAGCTCAACAACCAGGGGTGGCTATGGCTACACCTTC
TRBD1	TRBV4-3	TRBJ1-4	CASSQVTGGLPNEKLFF	TGCGCCAGCAGCCAAGTGACAGGGGGCTTGCCTAATGAAAAACTGTTTTTT
-	TRBV5-1	TRBJ2-2	CASSPGEWGTGELFF	TGCGCCAGCAGCCCTGGGGAGTGGGGCACCGGGGAGCTGTTTTTT
TRBD2	TRBV2	TRBJ2-1	CASSDERLAGSEQFF	TGTGCCAGCAGTGACGAGAGACTAGCGGGAAGTGAGCAGTTCTTC
-	TRBV6-6	TRBJ2-7	CASSYSGAYEQYF	TGTGCCAGCAGTTACTCCGGGGCCTACGAGCAGTACTTC
TRBD2	TRBV6-5	TRBJ2-1	CASSYETSYEQFF	TGTGCCAGCAGTTACGAGACTAGCTATGAGCAGTTCTTC
TRBD2	TRBV18	TRBJ2-3	CASSPPGGQDTQYF	TGTGCCAGCTCACCTCCGGGAGGGCAGGATACGCAGTATTTT
TRBD2	TRBV6-6	TRBJ2-7	CASSSGTSATSYEQYF	TGTGCCAGCAGTTCTGGGACTAGCGCCACCTCCTACGAGCAGTACTTC
-	TRBV7-2	TRBJ2-5	CASSRRDLVETQYF	TGTGCCAGCAGCCGCCGGGACTTAGTAGAGACCCAGTACTTC
TRBD2	TRBV5-6	TRBJ2-7	CASSLGGLGGEATYEQYF	TGTGCCAGCAGCTTGGGGGGCCTGGGAGGGGAGGCCACCTACGAGCAGTACTTC
-	TRBV30	TRBJ1-2	CAWSWEGGYTF	TGTGCCTGGAGCTGGGAGGGTGGCTACACCTTC
TRBD1	TRBV10-3	TRBJ1-1	CAIRGDRGNTEAFF	TGTGCCATCAGGGGGGACAGGGGGAACACTGAAGCTTTCTTT
-	TRBV4-2	TRBJ2-2	CASSQGSGVGRTGELFF	TGTGCCAGCAGCCAAGGATCGGGGGTGGGTCGCACCGGGGAGCTGTTTTTT
-	TRBV29-1	TRBJ1-1	CSAQDRNTEAFF	TGCAGCGCCCAGGACAGGAACACTGAAGCTTTCTTT
-	TRBV10-2	TRBJ1-2	CASSPTSTGTRANYGYTF	TGCGCCAGCAGCCCGACTTCCACCGGGACACGCGCTAACTATGGCTACACCTTC
TRBD1	TRBV6-6	TRBJ1-5	CASSQGGGGNQPQHF	TGTGCCAGCAGTCAGGGGGGTGGGGGCAATCAGCCCCAGCATTTT
TRBD1	TRBV5-1	TRBJ2-7	CASSPGTGVYEQYF	TGCGCCAGCAGCCCCGGGACAGGGGTTTACGAGCAGTACTTC
TRBD1	TRBV19	TRBJ1-2	CAIRDRDYGYTF	TGTGCCATCCGGGACAGGGACTATGGCTACACCTTC